Each of the 13 T cell receptor beta chains below was sequenced from the same sample in a study of blood T cell repertoires in COVID-19. The method was immunoSEQ multiplex PCR; TCRdb's version includes in-frame clones alone and lacks a portion of them. The repertoire includes some 220,000 clones, approximately 83% of them detected once, and approximately 2.5% sits in the top ten. The specimen sequenced was peripheral blood. The source is a woman aged 60 to 75 with acute or convalescent COVID-19.

This chain links TRBV18 with TRBJ1-6, with 7 nucleotides matching TRBD1. Trimming removed 3 bases from V and 12 bases from J; junction bases left unmatched: 14. This CDR3 contains 16 residues. Germline CDR1 and CDR2: KGHSH and LQKENI. As DNA, the CDR3 is TGTGCCAGCTCACCGTCGACAGGGCTAACGCGGCGACCCCTCCACTTT. Translated, it gives CASSPSTGLTRRPLHF.

The chain uses TRBV7-2 and TRBJ1-1; D may be TRBD1 (5 bases). The CDR3 spans 14 residues. The V end was cut by 6 bases, the J end by 3 bases, with 14 bases between. Germline V gene sequence: CDR1 SGHTA, CDR2 FQGNSA. The CDR3: CASRGGDSYTEAFF. Written as DNA, the CDR3 is TGTGCCAGCAGGGGGGGGGACTCTTACACTGAAGCTTTCTTT.

The rearrangement links TRBV19 to TRBJ1-1; D possibly corresponds to TRBD1 (6 bases). From germline, CDR1 is LNHDA and CDR2 SQIVND (reference sequence). V lost 8 bases and J lost 3, with 19 bases in between. This CDR3 spans 15 amino acids. The CDR3 DNA follows: TGTGCCAGTGGCAGGGGAGGGAAAACGGACACTGAAGCTTTCTTT. This codes for CASGRGGKTDTEAFF. The full variable domain, in which reference TRBV19 and TRBJ1-1 provide the parts outside the CDR3, is DGGITQSPKYLFRKEGQNVTLSCEQNLNHDAMYWYRQDPGQGLRLIYYSQIVNDFQKGDIAEGYSVSREKKESFPLTVTSAQKNPTAFYLCASGRGGKTDTEAFFGQGTRLTVV.

The J gene is TRBJ1-2, the V gene TRBV19, with D perhaps TRBD1 (6 bases). The ends were cut back, 5 bases at V and 6 bases at J, with 13 bases in the middle. This CDR3 is 13 amino acids long. Germline V lookup: CDR1 LNHDA, CDR2 SQIVND (reference sequence). This CDR3 is CASSDRWSDGYTF. CDR3 in DNA: TGTGCCAGTAGTGACAGGTGGTCGGATGGCTACACCTTC.

The CDR3 region has the DNA TGTGCCAGCAGTGAGCCGGGGACACCTAACTATGGCTACACCTTC. As protein: CASSEPGTPNYGYTF. The chain has TRBV25-1 and TRBJ1-2, with D maybe TRBD1 (6 bases). Germline V gene data show CDR1 as MGHDK and CDR2 as SYGVNS. V was shortened by 3 bases and J by 0 bases, with 11 bases between the two germline ends. The CDR3 runs 15 residues.

This chain connects TRBV5-4 to TRBJ2-2; D not resolved. The V end lost 2 bases, the J end lost 3 bases, and 5 bases lay between the germline ends. The CDR3 runs 13 residues. The germline gives CDR1 SGHNT, CDR2 YYREEE (reference sequence). In nucleotides, the CDR3 is TGTGCCAGCAGCTTCCGAGACACCGGGGAGCTGTTTTTT. Translation: CASSFRDTGELFF.

The chain combines TRBV5-1 with TRBJ1-4, with TRBD1 matching over 11 bases. This CDR3 spans 15 amino acids. Germline V gene sequence: CDR1 SGHRS, CDR2 YFSETQ. Losses at the gene ends were 2 bases for V and 7 bases for J; bases not matched to a gene: 4. The CDR3 protein is CASSLGTGGSEKLFF. The CDR3 bases are TGCGCCAGCAGCTTAGGGACAGGGGGGAGTGAAAAACTGTTTTTT. Full variable domain (outside the CDR3, taken from reference TRBV5-1 and TRBJ1-4): KAGVTQTPRYLIKTRGQQVTLSCSPISGHRSVSWYQQTPGQGLQFLFEYFSETQRNKGNFPGRFSGRQFSNSRSEMNVSTLELGDSALYLCASSLGTGGSEKLFFGSGTQLSVL.

The chain combines TRBV18 with TRBJ2-1; 9 bases fit TRBD2. The CDR3 length is 16 residues. In germline, CDR1 is KGHSH, CDR2 LQKENI. Losses at the gene ends were 1 base for V and 10 bases for J; bases not matched to a gene: 11. The CDR3 sequence: CASSPRGGGASSEQFF. In DNA form, the CDR3 reads TGTGCCAGCTCACCACGGGGCGGGGGGGCTTCTTCCGAGCAGTTCTTC.

This sequence joins TRBV2 and TRBJ2-1; 10 bases line up with TRBD2. Germline V gene lookup returns CDR1 SNHLY and CDR2 FYNNEI. With 6 bases clipped from V and 6 bases from J, the junction kept 8 bases outside the gene matches. The CDR3 runs 15 residues. The CDR3 bases are TGTGCCAGCAGACGAACTAGCGGGGTGGGCAATGAGCAGTTCTTC. Translated, it gives CASRRTSGVGNEQFF.

This chain joins TRBV4-1 and TRBJ2-3; D is perhaps TRBD1 (5 bases). Trimming left V 1 base short and J 2 bases short, with 10 bases between. Germline V CDR1 and CDR2: MGHRA, YSYEKL. The CDR3 is 15 amino acids. The CDR3 loop is CASSQGQLNTDTQYF. DNA for the CDR3: TGCGCCAGCAGCCAAGGACAGTTAAACACAGATACGCAGTATTTT.

The J gene is TRBJ2-3, the V gene TRBV5-6; 11 bases are shared with TRBD2. The CDR3 contains 17 residues. V dropped 5 bases and J dropped 1; count of bases not matched to a gene: 9. The germline V gene has CDR1 SGHDT and CDR2 YYEEEE. The CDR3 DNA follows: TGTGCCAGCAGGACTAGCGGGGAGGCCAGGGGCACAGATACGCAGTATTTT. Its protein is CASRTSGEARGTDTQYF.

The chain links TRBV5-4 to TRBJ1-2; 8 bases are shared with TRBD1. Trimming at V came to 7 bases and at J to 0 bases, leaving 8 bases not matched to a gene. The CDR3 is made up of 15 amino acids. Germline V gene data show CDR1 as SGHNT and CDR2 as YYREEE (reference sequence). DNA of the CDR3: TGTGCCAGCGCGGACAGGGAGAATACTAACTATGGCTACACCTTC. Translation: CASADRENTNYGYTF.

CDR3 DNA sequence: TGTGCCAGCAGCCCCCAGGTTAACACTGAAGCTTTCTTT. It codes for CASSPQVNTEAFF. The chain couples TRBV11-1 to TRBJ1-1; D is unresolved. Per germline, CDR1 SGHAT and CDR2 FQDESV (reference sequence). V gave up 5 bases and J gave up 2 bases, with 9 bases separating them. The CDR3 extends over 13 amino acids.